The 15 T cell receptor beta chains below all came from one sample that was sequenced in a study of T cells in Graves' hyperthyroidism and ophthalmopathy. Authors of the study amplified TCR beta CDR3 regions from RNA transcripts. TCR CDR3 regions were first amplified by RT-PCR with HTBI primers. TCRdb reprocessed the multiplex PCR reads via MiXCR and lists one record per CDR3 protein. Counted here are around 700,000 distinct CDR3 sequences, approximately 40% occurring once; the ten biggest clones make up roughly 31%. Specimen: blood. These receptor sequences come from a woman in her forties with Graves' hyperthyroidism.

This clonotype was picked up many times. The V gene is TRBV10-3, the J gene TRBJ2-7, with 10 bases aligning to TRBD1. The V and J ends lost 2 bases and 2 bases, in that order; junction bases with no gene match: 3. The CDR3 loop spans 15 amino acids. CDR1 ENHRY and CDR2 SYGVKD come from the germline V gene. This chain's CDR3 is CAISEPGQGTYEQYF. As DNA, the CDR3 is TGTGCCATCAGTGAGCCGGGACAGGGGACCTACGAGCAGTACTTC.

The chain combines TRBV6-6 with TRBJ1-6; unclear D gene. The CDR3 length is 17 residues. From germline, CDR1 is MNHNY and CDR2 SVGAGI (reference sequence). Trimming took off 7 bases at V and 0 bases at J, with 16 bases between the two ends. This CDR3 reads CASKYREVSSYNSPLHF. The CDR3 coding sequence is TGTGCCAGCAAATACAGAGAAGTAAGCTCCTATAATTCACCCCTCCACTTT.

Concerning this clonotype: A read error may account for a junction end that differs from germline. V is TRBV7-9 and J is TRBJ2-5, with 11 bases aligning to TRBD2. This CDR3 spans 16 amino acids. Germline loops: CDR1 SEHNR, CDR2 FQNEAQ (reference sequence). CDR3 protein: CASLPRQGLAEETQNF. Here the CDR3 DNA reads TGTGCCAGCCTTCCGAGACAGGGACTAGCGGAAGAGACCCAGAACTTC.

CDR3 residues: CASRLYERTEAFF. DNA of the CDR3: TGTGCCAGTAGGTTGTATGAGAGGACTGAAGCTTTCTTT. V usage is TRBV19 and J usage is TRBJ1-1, with unresolved D. The germline V gene has CDR1 LNHDA and CDR2 SQIVND (reference sequence). This CDR3 contains 13 residues. V dropped 6 bases and J dropped 5 bases, with 13 bases sitting between them.

This clonotype was observed a handful of times. One junction end does not reproduce the germline sequence, and a read error may be involved. The V gene is TRBV7-9, the J gene TRBJ2-2; D possibly uses TRBD1 or TRBD2 (6 bases each). Germline V CDR1 and CDR2: SEHNR, FQNEAQ (reference sequence). CDR3 length equals 17 residues. As DNA, the CDR3 is TGCGCCAGCAGCCAAGACCGCGGGACATCAGCAACCGGGGAGCTGTTTTTT. Residues: CASSQDRGTSATGELFF.

This clonotype came up a few times. This chain links TRBV12-3 or TRBV12-4 with TRBJ1-4; 7 bases map to TRBD1. This CDR3 is 15 amino acids long. The V and J ends lost 9 bases and 4 bases, in that order; junction bases with no gene match: 11. The DNA for the CDR3 is TGTGCCAGTAGAGGGGACAGCACAGTTAATGAAAAACTGTTTTTT. The encoded protein is CASRGDSTVNEKLFF.

This clonotype appeared a few times. The V and J genes are TRBV7-2 and TRBJ1-2, with D possibly matching TRBD1 (5 bases). With 1 base removed from V and 4 bases from J, the gap between germline ends came to 13 bases. Germline CDR1 SGHTA, CDR2 FQGNSA. This CDR3 has 15 residues. The CDR3 here is CASSLGQNTVYGYTF. The CDR3 DNA reads as TGTGCCAGCAGCTTAGGACAGAACACCGTCTATGGCTACACCTTC. Full variable domain (missing parts from reference TRBV7-2 and TRBJ1-2): GAGVSQSPSNKVTEKGKDVELRCDPISGHTALYWYRQSLGQGLEFLIYFQGNSAPDKSGLPSDRFSAERTGGSVSTLTIQRTQQEDSAVYLCASSLGQNTVYGYTFGSGTRLTVV.

This clonotype was detected many times. This chain links TRBV7-9 with TRBJ1-1; 7 nucleotides match TRBD1. This CDR3 is 13 amino acids long. V lost 7 bases and J lost 5; bases outside the gene matches: 7. CDR1 is SEHNR and CDR2 is FQNEAQ in the germline V gene (reference sequence). The CDR3 DNA follows: TGTGCCAGCACCGACAGGGTTCGGACTGAAGCTTTCTTT. Amino acid sequence: CASTDRVRTEAFF.

This clonotype was observed many times. The J gene is TRBJ1-2, the V gene TRBV20-1, with D unresolved. The CDR3 runs 12 residues. Trimming removed 3 bases at V and 3 bases at J, with 8 bases between. Germline V gives CDR1 DFQATT, CDR2 SNEGSKA (reference sequence). The CDR3 DNA sequence: TGCAGTGCTAGGGGTTGGGACTATGGCTACACCTTC. Its translation: CSARGWDYGYTF.

This clonotype was recorded only once. V usage is TRBV7-2 and J usage is TRBJ2-7; D gene uncertain. V dropped 8 bases and J dropped 4 bases, with 12 bases sitting between them. Germline V gives CDR1 SGHTA, CDR2 FQGNSA. This CDR3 region has 12 residues. The chain's CDR3 is CASGTGHYEQYF. CDR3 DNA: TGTGCCAGCGGAACCGGGCATTACGAGCAGTACTTC.

This clonotype was observed a handful of times. This sequence joins TRBV7-6 and TRBJ2-5; the match to TRBD2 covers 7 bases. Trimming at V came to 5 bases and at J to 5 bases, leaving 8 bases not matched to a gene. Germline V lookup: CDR1 SGHVS, CDR2 FNYEAQ. This CDR3 contains 14 residues. CDR3 loop: CASSPPLGGETQYF. The CDR3 bases are TGTGCCAGCAGCCCGCCCCTGGGGGGGGAGACCCAGTACTTC.

This clonotype was counted at least ten times. The chain recombines TRBV25-1 with TRBJ1-4; a weak D match, TRBD1 (5 bases). This CDR3 has 15 residues. Trimming shortened V by 3 bases and J by 0 bases, and 8 bases separated the two germline ends. The germline gives CDR1 MGHDK, CDR2 SYGVNS. The CDR3 reads CASSERGATNEKLFF. Written as DNA, the CDR3 is TGTGCCAGCAGTGAGAGGGGAGCAACTAATGAAAAACTGTTTTTT.

This clonotype was picked up many times. This rearrangement joins TRBV7-2 to TRBJ1-2, with D tentatively TRBD1 (6 bases). V lost 0 bases, J lost 0 bases, and 8 bases lay in between. Germline CDR1 reads SGHTA; CDR2 reads FQGNSA. The CDR3 runs 15 residues. The CDR3 sequence is CASSLAAGANYGYTF. The CDR3 nucleotides are TGTGCCAGCAGCTTAGCCGCAGGGGCTAACTATGGCTACACCTTC.

This sequence joins TRBV7-6 and TRBJ2-3; 7 bases agree with TRBD2. J lost 0 bases, V lost 4 bases, and 7 bases had no gene match. The CDR3 sequence is 16 residues long. Per the germline V gene, CDR1 is SGHVS and CDR2 is FNYEAQ. The CDR3 protein is CASSSRASGSTDTQYF. The CDR3 region has the DNA TGTGCCAGCAGCTCCCGAGCTAGCGGAAGCACAGATACGCAGTATTTT.

The V and J genes are TRBV5-1 and TRBJ2-5, with 7 positions matching TRBD1. V shed 0 bases, J shed 4 bases, and the junction held 6 bases outside the gene matches. From germline, CDR1 is SGHRS and CDR2 YFSETQ. The length of the CDR3 is 15 residues. CDR3 in DNA: TGCGCCAGCAGCTTGGGCACAGGGGCTGGAGAGACCCAGTACTTC. This gives the protein CASSLGTGAGETQYF.